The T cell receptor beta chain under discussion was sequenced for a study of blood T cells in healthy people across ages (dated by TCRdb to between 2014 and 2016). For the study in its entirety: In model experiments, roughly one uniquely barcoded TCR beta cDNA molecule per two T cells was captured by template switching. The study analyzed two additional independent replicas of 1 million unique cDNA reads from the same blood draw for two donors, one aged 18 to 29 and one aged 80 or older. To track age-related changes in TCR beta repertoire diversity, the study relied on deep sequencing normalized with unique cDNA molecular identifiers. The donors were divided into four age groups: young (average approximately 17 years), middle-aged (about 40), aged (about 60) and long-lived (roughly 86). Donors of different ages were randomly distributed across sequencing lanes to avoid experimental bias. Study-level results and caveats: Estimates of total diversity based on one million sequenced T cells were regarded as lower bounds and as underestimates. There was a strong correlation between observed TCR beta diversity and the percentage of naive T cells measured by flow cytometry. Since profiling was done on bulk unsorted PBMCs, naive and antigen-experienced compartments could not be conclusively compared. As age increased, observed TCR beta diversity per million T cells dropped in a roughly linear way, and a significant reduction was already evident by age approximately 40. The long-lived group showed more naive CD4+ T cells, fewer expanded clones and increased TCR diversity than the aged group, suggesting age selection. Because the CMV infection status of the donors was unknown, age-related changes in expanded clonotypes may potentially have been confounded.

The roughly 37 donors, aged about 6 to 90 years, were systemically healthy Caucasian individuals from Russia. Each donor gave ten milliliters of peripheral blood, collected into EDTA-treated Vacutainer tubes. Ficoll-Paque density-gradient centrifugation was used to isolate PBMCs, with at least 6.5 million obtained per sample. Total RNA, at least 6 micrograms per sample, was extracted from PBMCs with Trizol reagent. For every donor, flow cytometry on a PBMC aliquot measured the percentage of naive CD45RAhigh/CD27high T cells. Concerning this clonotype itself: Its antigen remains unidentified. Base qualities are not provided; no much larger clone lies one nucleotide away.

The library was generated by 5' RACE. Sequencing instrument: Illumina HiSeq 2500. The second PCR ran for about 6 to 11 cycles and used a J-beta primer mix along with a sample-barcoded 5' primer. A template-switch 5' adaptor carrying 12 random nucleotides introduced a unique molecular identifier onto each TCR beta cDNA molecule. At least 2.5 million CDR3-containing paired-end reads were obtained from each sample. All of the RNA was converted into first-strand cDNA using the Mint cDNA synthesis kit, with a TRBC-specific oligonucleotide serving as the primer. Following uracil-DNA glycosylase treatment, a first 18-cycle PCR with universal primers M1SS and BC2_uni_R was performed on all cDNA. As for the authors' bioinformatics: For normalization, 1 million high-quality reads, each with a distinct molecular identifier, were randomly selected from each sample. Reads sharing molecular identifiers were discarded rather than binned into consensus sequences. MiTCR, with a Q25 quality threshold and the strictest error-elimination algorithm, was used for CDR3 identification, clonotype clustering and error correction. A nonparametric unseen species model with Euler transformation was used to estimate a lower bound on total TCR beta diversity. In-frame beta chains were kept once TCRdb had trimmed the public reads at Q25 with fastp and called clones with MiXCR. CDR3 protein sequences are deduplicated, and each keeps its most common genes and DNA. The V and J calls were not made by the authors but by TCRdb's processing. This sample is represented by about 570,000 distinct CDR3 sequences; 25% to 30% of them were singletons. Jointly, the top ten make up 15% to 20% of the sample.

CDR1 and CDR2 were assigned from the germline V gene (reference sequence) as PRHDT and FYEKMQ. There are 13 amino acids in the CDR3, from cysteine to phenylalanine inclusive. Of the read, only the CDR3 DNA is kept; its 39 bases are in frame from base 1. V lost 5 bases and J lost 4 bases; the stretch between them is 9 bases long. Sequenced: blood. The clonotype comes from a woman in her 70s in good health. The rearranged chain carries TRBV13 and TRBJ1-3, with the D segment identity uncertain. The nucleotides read TGTGCCAGCAGCGCCGATCTGGGAAACACCATATATTTT. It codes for CASSADLGNTIYF.